These 18 T cell receptor beta chains were sequenced from one sample in a study of regulatory T cells in long-lasting Graves disease. TCR beta libraries were built with iRepertoire HTBI primers and Arm-PCR of CDR3 regions. TCRdb redid the calling of the multiplex PCR reads with MiXCR, one entry per CDR3 protein. Of about 470,000 distinct CDR3 sequences listed, around 20% are singletons. Time point defined: persistent/refractory GD, antithyroid drugs over 5 years with positive TRAb. PBMC-extracted RNA yielded the TCR library. The sequences come from peripheral blood mononuclear cells (PBMCs), collected when the disease was refractory, from a patient treated with antithyroid drugs. These receptor sequences come from a female donor with Graves disease.

With regard to this clonotype: A much larger clone differs by one base, so this may be a read error. The chain couples TRBV3-1 to TRBJ1-1; the D gene is possibly TRBD1 (6 bases). The CDR3 contains 14 residues. Germline V lookup: CDR1 LGHDT, CDR2 YNNKEL (reference sequence). The germline V and J ends were trimmed by 2 bases and 7 bases, with 14 bases remaining between them. The CDR3 coding sequence is TGTGCCAGCAGCCAACAGGGGACGCGCCGTGAAGCTTTCTTT. Translating gives CASSQQGTRREAFF.

This clonotype was recorded at least ten times. The chain employs TRBV29-1 and TRBJ2-7, with D tentatively TRBD2 (5 bases). The germline CDR1 and CDR2 sequences are SQVTM and ANQGSEA. The CDR3 consists of 12 residues. This chain's CDR3 is CSARDRDYEQYF. In DNA form, the CDR3 reads TGCAGTGCTAGAGACCGGGACTACGAGCAGTACTTC.

Many counts were recorded for this clonotype. CDR3 amino acids: CSAADLTGQSSYEQYF. CDR3 in DNA: TGCAGTGCTGCCGACTTAACAGGGCAGAGCTCCTACGAGCAGTACTTC. The V gene is TRBV20-1, the J gene TRBJ2-7, with a tentative D call TRBD1 (6 bases). Germline lookup yields CDR1 DFQATT and CDR2 SNEGSKA (reference sequence). V lost 5 bases to trimming and J lost 0 bases, with 20 bases between them. The CDR3 length is 16 residues.

The rearrangement joins TRBV7-2 to TRBJ1-1; TRBD1 agrees at 8 bases. The CDR3 extends over 15 amino acids. With 5 bases clipped from V and 2 bases from J, the junction kept 7 bases outside the gene matches. CDR1 is SGHTA, CDR2 FQGNSA, per germline. The CDR3 protein is CASSADRARNTEAFF. The CDR3 DNA reads TGTGCCAGCAGCGCGGACAGGGCGCGCAACACTGAAGCTTTCTTT. The variable domain in full, with the rest retrieved from reference TRBV7-2 and TRBJ1-1, is GAGVSQSPSNKVTEKGKDVELRCDPISGHTALYWYRQSLGQGLEFLIYFQGNSAPDKSGLPSDRFSAERTGGSVSTLTIQRTQQEDSAVYLCASSADRARNTEAFFGQGTRLTVV.

This clonotype has at least ten counts. The V call is TRBV28, the J call TRBJ1-1; the match to TRBD1 covers 7 bases. This CDR3 region has 14 residues. Germline V gene lookup returns CDR1 MDHEN and CDR2 SYDVKM. Trimming at V came to 5 bases and at J to 5 bases, leaving 8 bases not matched to a gene. CDR3 DNA sequence: TGTGCCAGCAGTCCTTACAGGGGCGGGACTGAAGCTTTCTTT. This sequence encodes CASSPYRGGTEAFF. The entire variable domain, with the rest obtained from reference TRBV28 and TRBJ1-1, is as follows: DVKVTQSSRYLVKRTGEKVFLECVQDMDHENMFWYRQDPGLGLRLIYFSYDVKMKEKGDIPEGYSVSREKKERFSLILESASTNQTSMYLCASSPYRGGTEAFFGQGTRLTVV.

This clonotype was counted between two and nine times. This chain links TRBV20-1 with TRBJ2-7, with D possibly matching TRBD1 (6 bases). With 5 bases removed from V and 3 bases from J, the gap between germline ends came to 14 bases. The CDR3 has 13 residues. Germline V lookup: CDR1 DFQATT, CDR2 SNEGSKA (reference sequence). For the CDR3, the DNA is TGCAGTGCTGCCGGTTGGGACAACTACGAGCAGTACTTC. Amino acid sequence: CSAAGWDNYEQYF.

This clonotype was counted a few times. The rearrangement uses TRBV29-1 and TRBJ1-2; D call uncertain. CDR1 and CDR2 from the germline V gene are SQVTM and ANQGSEA. CDR3 length: 13 amino acids. Trimming removed 5 bases from V and 0 bases from J, with 10 bases in between. In DNA form, the CDR3 reads TGCAGCGTTCTGGCCGCCGCTAACTATGGCTACACCTTC. Residues: CSVLAAANYGYTF.

As regards this clonotype: This may be a read error: a much more frequent sequence differs by one nucleotide. The chain couples TRBV19 to TRBJ1-1, with a weak D call TRBD1 (5 bases). Germline-derived CDR1 and CDR2 are LNHDA and SQIVND (reference sequence). The CDR3 is 17 residues long. The CDR3 region is CASKSHQGSVLNTEVFF. CDR3 in DNA: TGTGCCAGTAAGTCCCACCAGGGCTCCGTTTTGAACACTGAAGTTTTCTTT. Using reference TRBV19 and TRBJ1-1 for the parts outside the CDR3, the full variable domain is DGGITQSPKYLFRKEGQNVTLSCEQNLNHDAMYWYRQDPGQGLRLIYYSQIVNDFQKGDIAEGYSVSREKKESFPLTVTSAQKNPTAFYLCASKSHQGSVLNTEVFFGQGTRLTVV.

This clonotype was observed many times. This sequence joins TRBV28 and TRBJ1-5, with D perhaps TRBD1 (5 bases). Per germline, CDR1 MDHEN and CDR2 SYDVKM. This CDR3 has 15 residues. Trimming left V 3 bases short and J 4 bases short, with 13 bases between. DNA of the CDR3: TGTGCCAGCAGTTTGAGACAGAGTCTAAATCAGCCCCAGCATTTT. It specifies CASSLRQSLNQPQHF.

This chain uses TRBV19 with TRBJ1-6; D is unresolved. This CDR3 spans 15 amino acids. V shed 3 bases and J shed 3 bases, with 9 bases lying between them. Germline CDR1 and CDR2: LNHDA and SQIVND (reference sequence). The CDR3 sequence is CASSIRENYNSPLHF. CDR3 nucleotides: TGTGCCAGTAGTATTCGGGAGAACTATAATTCACCCCTCCACTTT. Looking up the rest from reference TRBV19 and TRBJ1-6 gives the full variable domain: DGGITQSPKYLFRKEGQNVTLSCEQNLNHDAMYWYRQDPGQGLRLIYYSQIVNDFQKGDIAEGYSVSREKKESFPLTVTSAQKNPTAFYLCASSIRENYNSPLHFGNGTRLTVT.

This clonotype was picked up a small number of times. The chain carries TRBV3-1 and TRBJ2-7, with 13 bases fitting TRBD2. V was pared by 0 bases and J by 2 bases, with 10 bases of the junction left unmatched. The CDR3 covers 19 residues. Germline V gene data show CDR1 as LGHDT and CDR2 as YNNKEL (reference sequence). In nucleotides, the CDR3 is TGTGCCAGCAGCCAAGATTTGAGGACTAGCGGGAGTTTTACCTACGAGCAGTACTTC. Protein sequence: CASSQDLRTSGSFTYEQYF.

With regard to this clonotype: Given a much more abundant clone one base away, this may be a read error. This chain connects TRBV10-3 to TRBJ1-1; D is unclear. The CDR3 runs to 11 residues. Looked up from germline, CDR1 is ENHRY and CDR2 is SYGVKD. CDR3 sequence: CAISENAEAFF. The CDR3 DNA sequence: TGTGCCATCAGCGAGAACGCTGAAGCTTTCTTT.

This clonotype was counted many times. The CDR3 DNA follows: TGTGCCACCACTAGCTATGGACCCGAGCAGTACTTC. It is translated as CATTSYGPEQYF. The chain links TRBV2 to TRBJ2-7; weak D call: TRBD2 (6 bases). V lost 10 bases, J lost 6 bases, and 16 bases lay in between. This CDR3 spans 12 amino acids. CDR1 is SNHLY and CDR2 is FYNNEI in the germline V gene.

In this sample, this clonotype turned up many times. The chain uses TRBV6-2 or TRBV6-3 and TRBJ2-7; D call uncertain. This CDR3 is built from 12 residues. V lost 6 bases, J lost 2 bases, and 8 bases lay in between. CDR1 MNHEY and CDR2 SVGEGT come from the germline V gene. The CDR3 DNA follows: TGTGCCAGCAGCTACGGCCCCTACGAGCAGTACTTC. Protein product: CASSYGPYEQYF.

There are many counts of this clonotype. At one boundary the junction diverges from the germline segment, which might be a read error. The chain is built from TRBV6-1 and TRBJ1-6; no firm D call. The CDR3 loop spans 13 amino acids. The germline gives CDR1 MNHNS, CDR2 SASEGT. The CDR3 DNA is TGTGCCAGCAGGGAAGTAGCGGGATCACCCCTCCACTTT. Its protein is CASREVAGSPLHF.

The V call is TRBV7-9, the J call TRBJ2-2, with 14 bases matching TRBD2. This CDR3 region has 15 residues. With 8 bases clipped from V and 6 bases from J, the junction kept 5 bases outside the gene matches. Germline assignment: CDR1 SEHNR and CDR2 FQNEAQ (reference sequence). The CDR3 bases are TGTGCCAGCGTGGGACTAGCGGGAGCTTCCGGGGAGCTGTTTTTT. It translates to CASVGLAGASGELFF.

This clonotype was seen many times. The chain combines TRBV28 with TRBJ2-2; D not resolved. V shed 1 base and J shed 4 bases, with 16 bases lying between them. Germline V gives CDR1 MDHEN, CDR2 SYDVKM. CDR3 length equals 17 residues. The CDR3 reads CASSLYYPRLGTGELFF. Written as DNA, the CDR3 is TGTGCCAGCAGTTTATACTACCCCCGGCTAGGCACCGGGGAGCTGTTTTTT.

Many counts were recorded for this clonotype. J is TRBJ2-5 and V is TRBV3-1, with no clear D. Germline loops: CDR1 LGHDT, CDR2 YNNKEL (reference sequence). V lost 0 bases and J lost 1, with 12 bases in between. The CDR3 runs 16 residues. The CDR3 DNA reads as TGTGCCAGCAGCCAAGATCTGTACAGCCGCCAAGAGACCCAGTACTTC. Protein sequence: CASSQDLYSRQETQYF.